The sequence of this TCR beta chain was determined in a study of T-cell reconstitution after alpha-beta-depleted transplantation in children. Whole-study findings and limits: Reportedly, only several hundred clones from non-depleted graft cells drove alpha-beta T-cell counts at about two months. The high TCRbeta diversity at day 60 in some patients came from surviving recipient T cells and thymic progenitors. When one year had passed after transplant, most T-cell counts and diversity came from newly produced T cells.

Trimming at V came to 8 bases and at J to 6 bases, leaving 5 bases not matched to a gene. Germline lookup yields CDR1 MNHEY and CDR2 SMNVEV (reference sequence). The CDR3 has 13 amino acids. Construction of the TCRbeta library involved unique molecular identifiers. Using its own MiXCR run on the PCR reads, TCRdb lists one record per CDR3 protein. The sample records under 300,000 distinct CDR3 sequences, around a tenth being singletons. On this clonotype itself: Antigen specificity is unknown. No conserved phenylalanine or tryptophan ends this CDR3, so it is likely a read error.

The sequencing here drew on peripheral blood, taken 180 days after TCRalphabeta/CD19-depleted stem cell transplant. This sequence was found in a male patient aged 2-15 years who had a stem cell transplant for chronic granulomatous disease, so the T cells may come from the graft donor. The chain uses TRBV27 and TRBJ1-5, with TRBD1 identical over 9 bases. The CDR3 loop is CASGLTGGQPQHL. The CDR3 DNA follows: TGTGCCAGCGGACTGACAGGGGGTCAGCCCCAGCATCTT.